This T cell receptor beta chain emerged from a study of shared clonotypes between healthy human individuals. CDR1 and CDR2 from the germline V gene are SGHVS and FQNEAQ. The ends lost 1 base at V and 4 bases at J; junction bases unmatched: 12. CDR3 length: 17 residues. Those who donated were healthy HIV-negative adults, with no recent acute infections or vaccinations reported. All participating donors were Caucasian adults from Nashville, Tennessee. Worth noting for this clone: Its matching antigen is unknown.

General study points: Few donors limited the genetic and exposure-history diversity represented.

Assay used: immunoSEQ multiplex PCR; TCRdb lists only in-frame clones, some missing. This sample yields over a million clones, of which over 95% are seen a single time; roughly 1.2% belongs to the top ten. The sample consisted of naive CD4+ T cells sorted from blood. The subset was: CD45RA+ positively selected. The chain links TRBV7-8 to TRBJ2-7; 8 bases map to TRBD1. The clonotype was recovered from a man aged 30 to 45 in good health. Written as DNA, the CDR3 is TGTGCCAGCAGCTTAGGAGTGCAGGGGGCTTATACGTACGAGCAGTACTTC. This translates into CASSLGVQGAYTYEQYF.